Below, 18 T cell receptor beta chains from the same sample are listed, as sequenced in a study of chemoradiotherapy in HPV16-positive cancers. The data were produced by immunoSEQ multiplex PCR, yet TCRdb's version contains in-frame clones alone and is incomplete. The data show approximately 12,000 clones, more than 75% seen once. The source material was blood, sampled from a patient who underwent chemoradiotherapy. The receptors derive from a human donor with HPV-associated anogenital cancer.

The J gene is TRBJ1-6, the V gene TRBV11-1; no reliable D call. Germline CDR1 and CDR2: SGHAT and FQDESV (reference sequence). The CDR3 has 15 residues. Trimming took off 5 bases at V and 9 bases at J, with 17 bases between the two ends. The CDR3 sequence: CASSHRAPGGSPLHF. DNA of the CDR3: TGTGCCAGCAGCCACCGGGCTCCGGGTGGTTCACCCCTCCACTTT.

This chain uses TRBV7-2 with TRBJ2-5; TRBD2 matches 12 bases. From germline, CDR1 is SGHTA and CDR2 FQGNSA. The V gene end was trimmed by 1 base and the J gene end by 2 bases; junction bases not matched to a gene: 2. The CDR3 loop spans 16 amino acids. The CDR3 DNA follows: TGTGCCAGCAGCTTAGTGGGGACTAGCGGGCAAGAGACCCAGTACTTC. Residues: CASSLVGTSGQETQYF.

The rearrangement uses TRBV10-3 and TRBJ2-1; unclear D gene. Per germline, CDR1 ENHRY and CDR2 SYGVKD. Trimming left V 6 bases short and J 6 bases short, with 9 bases between. The CDR3 covers 12 residues. This CDR3 is CAISGNSNEQFF. CDR3 bases: TGTGCCATCAGCGGAAATTCCAATGAGCAGTTCTTC.

CDR3 coding DNA: TGCAGAGGAGTACAGGGGGTTAATTCACCCCTCCACTTT. Translating it yields CRGVQGVNSPLHF. The J gene is TRBJ1-6, the V gene TRBV29-1, with 8 bases identical to TRBD1. Germline CDR1 is SQVTM and CDR2 is ANQGSEA. This CDR3 has 13 amino acids. The entire variable domain, with the rest obtained from reference TRBV29-1 and TRBJ1-6, is as follows: SAVISQKPSRDICQRGTSLTIQCQVDSQVTMMFWYRQQPGQSLTLIATANQGSEATYESGFVIDKFPISRPNLTFSTLTVSNMSPEDSSIYLCRGVQGVNSPLHFGNGTRLTVT.

The V and J genes are TRBV5-1 and TRBJ1-1, with D possibly matching TRBD1 (5 bases). The length of the CDR3 is 14 residues. Trimming removed 6 bases from V and 8 bases from J, with 20 bases in between. The V gene's germline CDR1 is SGHRS and CDR2 YFSETQ. CDR3 in DNA: TGCGCCAGCACCCATCTGACTGCGGGGGAAGAAGCTTTCTTT. Translation gives CASTHLTAGEEAFF.

The count of this clone is one. The chain carries TRBV5-1 and TRBJ1-1, with unresolved D. This CDR3 contains 15 residues. Germline loops: CDR1 SGHRS, CDR2 YFSETQ. V gave up 0 bases and J gave up 0 bases, with 9 bases separating them. CDR3 nucleotides: TGCGCCAGCAGCTTGGCCGGCACCTTGAACACTGAAGCTTTCTTT. Translated: CASSLAGTLNTEAFF.

The V gene is TRBV27, the J gene TRBJ1-2; tentative D call: TRBD1 (6 bases). The CDR3 sequence is 17 residues long. Trimming took off 0 bases at V and 3 bases at J, with 17 bases between the two ends. CDR1 and CDR2 from the germline V gene are MNHEY and SMNVEV (reference sequence). This chain's CDR3 is CASSLSPDRTYYYGYTF. CDR3 nucleotides: TGTGCCAGCAGTTTATCCCCCGACAGGACTTATTACTATGGCTACACCTTC.

The chain combines TRBV7-9 with TRBJ2-1; possibly TRBD1 for D (5 bases). Trimming stripped 6 bases from V and 2 bases from J, with 14 bases between. CDR3 size: 15 residues. Germline-derived CDR1 and CDR2 are SEHNR and FQNEAQ (reference sequence). In nucleotides, the CDR3 is TGTGCCAGCAGTACCCAGGGCCCCCCCTACAATGAGCAGTTCTTC. It translates to CASSTQGPPYNEQFF.

The chain uses TRBV11-1 and TRBJ1-2; unclear D gene. CDR1 SGHAT and CDR2 FQDESV come from the germline V gene (reference sequence). Trimming took off 5 bases at V and 0 bases at J, with 13 bases between the two ends. The length of the CDR3 is 15 residues. CDR3 amino acids: CASSPGSTPNYGYTF. DNA of the CDR3: TGTGCCAGCAGCCCCGGGTCCACTCCTAACTATGGCTACACCTTC.

This rearrangement joins TRBV27 to TRBJ2-1; 11 positions match TRBD2. This CDR3 region has 15 residues. The germline CDR1 and CDR2 sequences are MNHEY and SMNVEV (reference sequence). V shed 6 bases and J 7 bases; nucleotides not matched to a gene: 8. DNA for the CDR3: TGTGCCAGCAGATATCTAGCGGGGGGTTCTAATGAGCAGTTCTTC. This encodes CASRYLAGGSNEQFF.

The genes are TRBV6-5 and TRBJ1-1; no clear D gene. This CDR3 spans 11 amino acids. Germline CDR1 is MNHEY and CDR2 is SVGAGI. V dropped 7 bases and J dropped 1 base, with 4 bases sitting between them. CDR3 DNA sequence: TGTGCCAGCATTACGAACACTGAAGCTTTCTTT. Translated: CASITNTEAFF.

This chain links TRBV18 with TRBJ1-6; the D is unclear. Per the germline V gene, CDR1 is KGHSH and CDR2 is LQKENI. V lost 2 bases and J 7 bases, leaving 12 bases between the germline ends. The CDR3 sequence is 15 residues long. The CDR3, as DNA: TGTGCCAGCTCACCAAGGGAGGCTAGAAATTCACCCCTCCACTTT. It is translated as CASSPREARNSPLHF.

The chain uses TRBV6-1 and TRBJ2-1, with a weak D call TRBD1 (6 bases). Germline CDR1 is MNHNS and CDR2 is SASEGT. The CDR3 runs 15 residues. V lost 6 bases to trimming and J lost 1 base, with 13 bases between them. CDR3 sequence (DNA): TGTGCCAGCAGAAGGGTAGGACAGTCCTACAATGAGCAGTTCTTC. Translation: CASRRVGQSYNEQFF.

The CDR3 DNA reads TGTGCCAGCAGCTTAGATCGGTCACCCCTCCACTTT. Protein: CASSLDRSPLHF. V usage is TRBV7-8 and J usage is TRBJ1-6; no definite D call. Trimming shortened V by 1 base and J by 10 bases, and 5 bases separated the two germline ends. Germline V lookup: CDR1 SGHVS, CDR2 FQNEAQ. The CDR3 extends over 12 amino acids.

The CDR3 is CAWGLGGAQETQYF. DNA of the CDR3: TGTGCCTGGGGGCTCGGGGGGGCCCAAGAGACCCAGTACTTC. V and J are TRBV30 and TRBJ2-5; 8 bases align to TRBD2. The CDR3 covers 14 residues. V gave up 5 bases and J gave up 1 base; unmatched junction bases: 6. Per the germline V gene, CDR1 is GTSNPN and CDR2 is SVGIG (reference sequence).

CDR3 bases: TGTGCCAGCTCACCTGAGGGGCTTACAAACTATGGCTACACCTTC. This gives the protein CASSPEGLTNYGYTF. V is TRBV18 and J is TRBJ1-2, with a possible D match to TRBD1 (5 bases). Germline V lookup: CDR1 KGHSH, CDR2 LQKENI. The V gene lost 3 bases and the J gene lost 2 bases, with 13 bases spanning the gap. This CDR3 is 15 amino acids long.

The rearrangement links TRBV6-4 to TRBJ2-1; 9 nucleotides match TRBD2. CDR3 length: 15 amino acids. CDR1 is MRHNA, CDR2 SNTAGT, per germline. The V segment lost 4 bases and the J segment 7 bases; nucleotides outside the gene matches: 8. CDR3 DNA sequence: TGTGCCAGCAGTGCGGCCAGCGGGGGGTCAAATGAGCAGTTCTTC. Its translation is CASSAASGGSNEQFF.

The chain employs TRBV5-1 and TRBJ1-2; 7 positions agree with TRBD1. The CDR3 is 15 amino acids. CDR1 is SGHRS, CDR2 YFSETQ, per germline. The J segment lost 3 bases and the V segment lost 2 bases, leaving 7 bases of the junction unmatched. The CDR3 spells CASSFGRGVDYGYTF. DNA for the CDR3: TGCGCCAGCAGCTTTGGCAGGGGGGTAGACTATGGCTACACCTTC. The complete variable domain, with remaining parts taken from reference TRBV5-1 and TRBJ1-2, reads KAGVTQTPRYLIKTRGQQVTLSCSPISGHRSVSWYQQTPGQGLQFLFEYFSETQRNKGNFPGRFSGRQFSNSRSEMNVSTLELGDSALYLCASSFGRGVDYGYTFGSGTRLTVV.